Listed here are 18 T cell receptor beta chains from one sample, sequenced in a study of OX40 agonist ivuxolimab in advanced cancers. Profiling relied on immunoSEQ multiplex PCR, and the TCRdb table lists in-frame clones only, not all of them. The sample lists approximately 21,000 clones, 74% occurring once. The sample was CD4+ or CD8+ T cells sorted from blood, taken in a trial of the OX40 agonist ivuxolimab. The receptor source for this set is an adult with an advanced solid tumor such as melanoma, head and neck, liver or kidney cancer.

This chain uses TRBV11-3 with TRBJ2-1, with D possibly being TRBD1 or TRBD2 (5 bases each). The CDR3 contains 15 residues. CDR1 SGHNT and CDR2 YENEEA come from the germline V gene. V lost 5 bases and J lost 0, with 11 bases in between. CDR3 nucleotide sequence: TGTGCCAGCAGCCCGGGGACGAGCTCCTACAATGAGCAGTTCTTC. Encoded protein: CASSPGTSSYNEQFF. Full variable domain (missing parts from reference TRBV11-3 and TRBJ2-1): EAGVVQSPRYKIIEKKQPVAFWCNPISGHNTLYWYLQNLGQGPELLIRYENEEAVDDSQLPKDRFSAERLKGVDSTLKIQPAELGDSAVYLCASSPGTSSYNEQFFGPGTRLTVL.

This clone is medium-sized (0.01 to 0.1%) within its sample. This chain connects TRBV5-1 to TRBJ2-7; no clear D gene. Trimming stripped 1 base from V and 5 bases from J, with 4 bases between. CDR1 and CDR2 from the germline V gene are SGHRS and YFSETQ. The CDR3 is 11 residues long. CDR3 in DNA: TGCGCCAGCAGCTTGTCCCACGAGCAGTACTTC. Amino acid sequence: CASSLSHEQYF. The variable domain in full, completed from reference TRBV5-1 and TRBJ2-7, reads KAGVTQTPRYLIKTRGQQVTLSCSPISGHRSVSWYQQTPGQGLQFLFEYFSETQRNKGNFPGRFSGRQFSNSRSEMNVSTLELGDSALYLCASSLSHEQYFGPGTRLTVT.

The chain combines TRBV30 with TRBJ2-5; weak D call: TRBD1 (5 bases). Germline lookup yields CDR1 GTSNPN and CDR2 SVGIG (reference sequence). V lost 0 bases and J 0 bases, leaving 11 bases between the germline ends. The CDR3 has 15 amino acids. CDR3 nucleotides: TGTGCCTGGAGTGTTGGGGCCACCAACCAAGAGACCCAGTACTTC. It encodes CAWSVGATNQETQYF.

The chain joins TRBV5-1 to TRBJ2-2, with D perhaps matching TRBD1 (6 bases). V was cut by 3 bases and J by 4 bases, with 10 bases left in between. CDR1 and CDR2 (germline): SGHRS, YFSETQ. CDR3 size: 14 residues. CDR3 region: CASSSRQATGELFF. In DNA form, the CDR3 reads TGCGCCAGCAGCTCACGACAGGCCACCGGGGAGCTGTTTTTT.

This clone was seen a few times. J is TRBJ2-3 and V is TRBV7-3; 9 nucleotides match TRBD2. The junction had 7 bases not matched to a gene; V was cut back by 4 bases and J by 5 bases. Germline-derived CDR1 and CDR2 are SGHTA and FQGTGA. The CDR3 contains 15 residues. CDR3 bases: TGTGCCAGCAGCTCAACTAGCGGGTCGGGAGATACGCAGTATTTT. Protein: CASSSTSGSGDTQYF. Full variable domain (remainder filled in from reference TRBV7-3 and TRBJ2-3): GAGVSQTPSNKVTEKGKYVELRCDPISGHTALYWYRQSLGQGPEFLIYFQGTGAADDSGLPNDRFFAVRPEGSVSTLKIQRTERGDSAVYLCASSSTSGSGDTQYFGPGTRLTVL.

The V call is TRBV19, the J call TRBJ1-1; D unresolved. The ends were cut back, 7 bases at V and 1 base at J, with 10 bases in the middle. CDR1 is LNHDA, CDR2 SQIVND, per germline (reference sequence). The CDR3 spans 13 residues. The CDR3 spells CASNLGGNTEAFF. The CDR3 nucleotides are TGTGCCAGTAATTTGGGAGGGAACACTGAAGCTTTCTTT.

A few counts support this clone. This rearrangement joins TRBV5-1 to TRBJ2-7; D is unresolved. CDR3 length: 15 amino acids. V shed 0 bases and J shed 0 bases, with 10 bases lying between them. Germline CDR1 reads SGHRS; CDR2 reads YFSETQ. The DNA of the CDR3 is TGCGCCAGCAGCTTGGGGCAGATACCCTCCTACGAGCAGTACTTC. Its protein is CASSLGQIPSYEQYF.

The V and J genes are TRBV9 and TRBJ1-1; D is unclear. The CDR3 loop spans 13 amino acids. Trimming took off 2 bases at V and 7 bases at J, with 12 bases between the two ends. The germline V gene has CDR1 SGDLS and CDR2 YYNGEE. The CDR3 bases are TGTGCCAGCAGCGTCGTCAGCCTAATTGAAGCTTTCTTT. It yields the protein CASSVVSLIEAFF.

V is TRBV15 and J is TRBJ2-1, with 9 bases aligning to TRBD1. The germline CDR1 and CDR2 sequences are LNHNV and YYDKDF (reference sequence). The CDR3 totals 14 residues. V shed 8 bases, J shed 7 bases, and the junction held 9 bases outside the gene matches. This CDR3 reads CATGRDRVFNEQFF. The CDR3 DNA reads as TGTGCCACCGGCCGGGACAGGGTCTTTAATGAGCAGTTCTTC. Combining the CDR3 with reference TRBV15 and TRBJ2-1 gives the whole variable domain DAMVIQNPRYQVTQFGKPVTLSCSQTLNHNVMYWYQQKSSQAPKLLFHYYDKDFNNEADTPDNFQSRRPNTSFCFLDIRSPGLGDTAMYLCATGRDRVFNEQFFGPGTRLTVL.

The rearrangement joins TRBV5-1 to TRBJ2-2; D is ambiguous. V lost 5 bases, J lost 2 bases, and 4 bases lay in between. Germline values: CDR1 SGHRS, CDR2 YFSETQ. The CDR3 has 12 residues. The CDR3 nucleotides read TGCGCCAGCAGGTATAACACCGGGGAGCTGTTTTTT. This sequence encodes CASRYNTGELFF.

CDR3 residues: CASSTHTDTQYF. In DNA form, the CDR3 reads TGTGCCAGTAGTACCCACACAGATACGCAGTATTTT. The V call is TRBV19, the J call TRBJ2-3; D is uncertain. CDR1 and CDR2 from the germline V gene are LNHDA and SQIVND (reference sequence). V lost 4 bases and J 2 bases, leaving 4 bases between the germline ends. The length of the CDR3 is 12 residues.

CDR3 DNA: TGTGCCAGCAGCTTGCCGGGGACTCCGTCCTACGAGCAGTACTTC. Its protein is CASSLPGTPSYEQYF. The chain employs TRBV5-8 and TRBJ2-7, with D perhaps matching TRBD2 (6 bases). The ends were cut back, 1 base at V and 1 base at J, with 12 bases in the middle. Germline loops: CDR1 SGHTS, CDR2 YDEGEE. CDR3 length equals 15 residues.

The chain combines TRBV13 with TRBJ1-1, with TRBD1 matching over 7 bases. V lost 3 bases to trimming and J lost 1 base; unmatched junction nucleotides: 5. This CDR3 comprises 15 residues. Germline V lookup: CDR1 PRHDT, CDR2 FYEKMQ (reference sequence). CDR3 loop: CASSFRTGGNTEAFF. The CDR3, as DNA: TGTGCCAGCAGCTTTAGGACAGGAGGGAACACTGAAGCTTTCTTT.

This clone was seen a single time. The chain joins TRBV10-1 to TRBJ2-2; D gene ambiguous. The CDR3 length is 15 residues. In germline, CDR1 is WNHNN, CDR2 SYGVQD (reference sequence). V was cut by 5 bases and J by 1 base, with 11 bases left in between. CDR3 nucleotides: TGCGCCAGCAGTAGGGATCTGGGGAACACCGGGGAGCTGTTTTTT. Its protein is CASSRDLGNTGELFF.

The rearrangement joins TRBV6-5 to TRBJ1-6; D is uncertain. The V end lost 6 bases, the J end lost 8 bases, and 11 bases lay between the germline ends. This CDR3 is built from 13 residues. Germline assignment: CDR1 MNHEY and CDR2 SVGAGI. This chain's CDR3 is CASSLMEDSPLHF. The CDR3 nucleotides read TGTGCCAGCAGCCTCATGGAGGATTCACCCCTCCACTTT.

V is TRBV19 and J is TRBJ2-1; D possibly corresponds to TRBD2 (6 bases). In germline, CDR1 is LNHDA, CDR2 SQIVND (reference sequence). This CDR3 has 16 residues. V lost 1 base and J 1 base, leaving 11 bases between the germline ends. CDR3 nucleotides: TGTGCCAGTAGTATAGTCCCCGGGGGATCCTACAATGAGCAGTTCTTC. Translated: CASSIVPGGSYNEQFF.

This clone showed up just a few times. The rearrangement joins TRBV7-2 to TRBJ2-5; TRBD2 might be the D (7 bases). CDR1 is SGHTA, CDR2 FQGNSA, per germline. Trimming cost V 5 bases and J 5 bases, with 18 bases left between them. CDR3 length: 15 amino acids. Here the CDR3 DNA reads TGTGCCAGCAGCCCGTCCGGGGGGCAGGGGGAGACCCAGTACTTC. This encodes CASSPSGGQGETQYF.

The genes are TRBV2 and TRBJ2-3; D possibly corresponds to TRBD2 (6 bases). The V and J ends lost 1 base and 0 bases respectively, with 11 bases between them. The CDR3 length is 16 residues. The germline CDR1 and CDR2 sequences are SNHLY and FYNNEI. The CDR3 spells CASSEGRDLSTDTQYF. The DNA of the CDR3 is TGTGCCAGCAGTGAAGGGAGGGACCTAAGCACAGATACGCAGTATTTT.